This T cell receptor (beta chain) was sequenced during a study of T cell changes during pregnancy in multiple sclerosis. Profiling relied on immunoSEQ multiplex PCR, and the TCRdb table lists in-frame clones only, not all of them. The sample consists of about 93,000 clones, roughly 92% of them appearing once. Germline V CDR1 and CDR2: SEHNR, FQNEAQ (reference sequence). Trimming removed 3 bases from V and 4 bases from J; junction bases left unmatched: 11. The CDR3 covers 16 residues. The specimen was peripheral blood, collected after pregnancy. This chain uses TRBV7-9 with TRBJ2-7; 8 nucleotides line up with TRBD1. This clonotype was sampled from a female donor with multiple sclerosis, enrolled in a pregnancy study. CDR3 residues: CASSFGASRQGYEQYF. Here the CDR3 DNA reads TGTGCCAGCAGCTTTGGAGCCTCCCGACAGGGGTACGAGCAGTACTTC.